The 25 T cell receptor beta chains reported below all come from one sample, sequenced in a study of Ad26.COV2.S vaccination and SARS-CoV-2 variants. Libraries were prepared by immunoSEQ multiplex PCR; TCRdb keeps only in-frame clonotypes and omits some of them. This table holds approximately 340,000 clones, under 95% found once. The sample consisted of peripheral blood, taken after recovery from COVID-19. Receptors originate from a human donor who had recovered from COVID-19.

The chain joins TRBV27 to TRBJ2-3, with D possibly being TRBD1 or TRBD2 (5 bases each). The CDR3 has 16 amino acids. Germline CDR1 MNHEY, CDR2 SMNVEV (reference sequence). With 1 base removed from V and 2 bases from J, the gap between germline ends came to 13 bases. In DNA, the CDR3 is TGTGCCAGCAGTTTATTGGGGGAGCAAGTCACAGATACGCAGTATTTT. Its protein is CASSLLGEQVTDTQYF.

V and J are TRBV7-6 and TRBJ2-1; 7 positions match TRBD2. CDR1 and CDR2 (germline): SGHVS, FNYEAQ. The CDR3 loop spans 17 amino acids. V lost 1 base to trimming and J lost 0 bases; unmatched junction nucleotides: 6. For the CDR3, the DNA is TGTGCCAGCAGCTTAGGTATGCGGGGGAGCTCCTACAATGAGCAGTTCTTC. Translating gives CASSLGMRGSSYNEQFF.

This clone has a handful of counts. V is TRBV13 and J is TRBJ1-6; D gene uncertain. This CDR3 comprises 15 residues. The ends were cut back, 9 bases at V and 0 bases at J, with 12 bases in the middle. CDR1 is PRHDT, CDR2 FYEKMQ, per germline (reference sequence). The CDR3 DNA follows: TGTGCCAGTAGCCTCGCAGGCTCCTATAATTCACCCCTCCACTTT. This encodes CASSLAGSYNSPLHF.

The chain has TRBV5-7 and TRBJ1-2; the match to TRBD1 covers 8 bases. TRBV5-7 is given ORF status, its function remaining uncertain. The CDR3 spans 16 residues. The trim removed 4 bases at V and 8 bases at J, leaving 16 bases unmatched. CDR3 sequence: CASSQESGGDPGGYTF. DNA for the CDR3: TGTGCCAGCAGCCAAGAATCAGGGGGCGATCCAGGGGGCTACACCTTC.

The chain joins TRBV7-9 to TRBJ2-3; 13 nucleotides match TRBD2. CDR1 SEHNR and CDR2 FQNEAQ come from the germline V gene (reference sequence). The CDR3 sequence is 16 residues long. The trim removed 5 bases at V and 1 base at J, leaving 3 bases unmatched. The CDR3 DNA reads TGTGCCAGCAGCCTACTAGCGGGGGGGGGCACAGATACGCAGTATTTT. Protein product: CASSLLAGGGTDTQYF.

The chain combines TRBV29-1 with TRBJ1-4, with D possibly TRBD1 on 5 matching bases. The V end was cut by 4 bases, the J end by 7 bases, with 13 bases between. The CDR3 is made up of 13 amino acids. CDR1 and CDR2 (germline): SQVTM, ANQGSEA. CDR3 coding DNA: TGCAGCGTTGCCGGGCAGGGTCCTGAAAAACTGTTTTTT. It yields the protein CSVAGQGPEKLFF.

The V gene is TRBV7-2, the J gene TRBJ2-3, with TRBD2 matching over 8 bases. Germline CDR1 and CDR2: SGHTA and FQGNSA. J was trimmed by 2 bases and V by 4 bases; bases with no gene match: 5. This CDR3 region has 15 residues. The CDR3, as DNA: TGTGCCAGCAGCTCTCGGGGGGGCATCACAGATACGCAGTATTTT. Translation: CASSSRGGITDTQYF.

The rearrangement joins TRBV19 to TRBJ1-2, with D unresolved. The germline V gene has CDR1 LNHDA and CDR2 SQIVND (reference sequence). The CDR3 sequence is 15 residues long. Between the trimmed V and J ends, which lost 4 bases and 0 bases, there was a span of 12 bases. The CDR3 nucleotides are TGTGCCAGTAGTAGGGCAGCGCTAGCTAACTATGGCTACACCTTC. Translating it yields CASSRAALANYGYTF.

The V gene is TRBV18, the J gene TRBJ1-1, with D tentatively TRBD1 (6 bases). Germline values: CDR1 KGHSH, CDR2 LQKENI. There are 16 residues in the CDR3. Trimming pared 3 bases from V and 5 bases from J, leaving 19 bases between. The chain's CDR3 is CASSPRTDLSGTEAFF. The CDR3 coding sequence is TGTGCCAGCTCACCCAGGACAGACCTTTCGGGGACTGAAGCTTTCTTT.

V usage is TRBV18 and J usage is TRBJ2-2; D is perhaps TRBD1 (6 bases). The V gene's germline CDR1 is KGHSH and CDR2 LQKENI. The CDR3 has 16 residues. Trimming pared 4 bases from V and 1 base from J, leaving 13 bases between. In DNA, the CDR3 is TGTGCCAGCTCACTAATGTCACAGGGGAACACCGGGGAGCTGTTTTTT. It translates to CASSLMSQGNTGELFF.

The chain carries TRBV2 and TRBJ1-5; TRBD1 is a possible D gene (5 bases). The CDR3 length is 14 residues. Germline V lookup: CDR1 SNHLY, CDR2 FYNNEI. The V end was cut by 6 bases, the J end by 2 bases, with 11 bases between. CDR3 amino acids: CASSGAARNQPQHF. The CDR3 DNA reads TGTGCCAGCAGCGGGGCAGCGCGCAATCAGCCCCAGCATTTT.

The chain joins TRBV9 to TRBJ2-3; maybe TRBD2 (6 bases). CDR1 SGDLS and CDR2 YYNGEE come from the germline V gene. CDR3 length: 16 residues. Deletions cut 0 bases from V and 0 bases from J, with 11 bases between. This CDR3 is CASSVGASDSTDTQYF. Written as DNA, the CDR3 is TGTGCCAGCAGCGTAGGGGCTAGCGACAGCACAGATACGCAGTATTTT.

The chain carries TRBV19 and TRBJ2-3; 8 nucleotides align to TRBD2. This CDR3 spans 14 amino acids. Looked up from germline, CDR1 is LNHDA and CDR2 is SQIVND (reference sequence). V was pared by 5 bases and J by 7 bases, with 8 bases of the junction left unmatched. CDR3 DNA sequence: TGTGCCAGTAGTGTTGGCGGGGGGCACAATACGCAGTATTTT. The encoded protein is CASSVGGGHNTQYF.

This clone occurred a few times. The V gene is TRBV7-9, the J gene TRBJ1-3; 7 nucleotides line up with TRBD1. From germline, CDR1 is SEHNR and CDR2 FQNEAQ (reference sequence). J was trimmed by 2 bases and V by 1 base; bases with no gene match: 8. The CDR3 loop spans 17 amino acids. The CDR3 region has the DNA TGTGCCAGCAGCTTAGGTGGCAGGGGGACGCCTGGAAACACCATATATTTT. The encoded protein is CASSLGGRGTPGNTIYF.

The V call is TRBV6-2 or TRBV6-3, the J call TRBJ2-3; 9 positions match TRBD1. V was clipped by 5 bases and J by 5 bases; unmatched bases: 8. The CDR3 spans 15 residues. Germline V gene sequence: CDR1 MNHEY, CDR2 SVGEGT. Here the CDR3 reads CASSNGQGWGDTQYF. CDR3 bases: TGTGCCAGCAGTAATGGACAGGGGTGGGGAGATACGCAGTATTTT.

The V gene is TRBV7-2, the J gene TRBJ2-2, with TRBD2 matching 11 bases. From germline, CDR1 is SGHTA and CDR2 FQGNSA. With 5 bases clipped from V and 7 bases from J, the junction kept 3 bases outside the gene matches. This CDR3 is 14 amino acids long. The CDR3 loop is CASSDSGGGGELFF. In nucleotides, the CDR3 is TGTGCCAGCAGCGATAGCGGGGGGGGCGGGGAGCTGTTTTTT.

The chain joins TRBV11-2 to TRBJ2-3, with TRBD2 matching 12 bases. The length of the CDR3 is 19 residues. The junction had 9 bases not matched to a gene; V was cut back by 1 base and J by 1 base. CDR1 is SGHAT and CDR2 is FQNNGV in the germline V gene. CDR3 residues: CASSLVLETSGGRTDTQYF. CDR3 nucleotide sequence: TGTGCCAGCAGCTTAGTGTTGGAGACTAGCGGGGGTCGCACAGATACGCAGTATTTT.

J is TRBJ2-7 and V is TRBV13; 8 positions agree with TRBD1. This CDR3 has 14 amino acids. V was pared by 4 bases and J by 6 bases, with 8 bases of the junction left unmatched. Looked up from germline, CDR1 is PRHDT and CDR2 is FYEKMQ (reference sequence). The CDR3 nucleotides read TGTGCCAGCAGCTCGGGACAGGACCTCGCCGAGCAGTACTTC. Its protein is CASSSGQDLAEQYF.

The chain combines TRBV11-3 with TRBJ2-1, with TRBD1 as a possible D gene (5 bases). Germline loops: CDR1 SGHNT, CDR2 YENEEA. This CDR3 contains 15 residues. V was shortened by 1 base and J by 4 bases, with 11 bases between the two germline ends. CDR3 DNA: TGTGCCAGCAGCTTAGGGACAACATATTACAATGAGCAGTTCTTC. Translating gives CASSLGTTYYNEQFF. The full variable domain, rest sourced from reference TRBV11-3 and TRBJ2-1, is EAGVVQSPRYKIIEKKQPVAFWCNPISGHNTLYWYLQNLGQGPELLIRYENEEAVDDSQLPKDRFSAERLKGVDSTLKIQPAELGDSAVYLCASSLGTTYYNEQFFGPGTRLTVL.

V usage is TRBV18 and J usage is TRBJ1-2; a possible D gene is TRBD1 (5 bases). Trimming removed 3 bases from V and 8 bases from J, with 19 bases in between. The length of the CDR3 is 15 residues. From germline, CDR1 is KGHSH and CDR2 LQKENI. CDR3 DNA: TGTGCCAGCTCACCTAACCCTCGGGGGTCGGGAGGCTACACCTTC. Translated: CASSPNPRGSGGYTF.

The rearrangement joins TRBV1 to TRBJ1-1; TRBD1, the table's D call, lacks a check against the DNA. TRBV1 is designated a pseudogene. There are 16 residues in the CDR3. DNA of the CDR3: TGCACCAGCAGCCAGGGGGCTAGGGGGCGAGACACTGAAGCTTTCTTT. Protein product: CTSSQGARGRDTEAFF.

This chain links TRBV5-4 with TRBJ1-3, with TRBD1 as a possible D gene (5 bases). The CDR3 has 14 residues. The germline V and J ends were trimmed by 4 bases and 1 base, with 9 bases remaining between them. Germline lookup yields CDR1 SGHNT and CDR2 YYREEE (reference sequence). The CDR3 DNA is TGTGCCAGCAGCGTGGGGGGATCTGGAAACACCATATATTTT. Translation gives CASSVGGSGNTIYF.

V is TRBV12-5 and J is TRBJ2-3; TRBD2 matches at 7 bases. The trim removed 3 bases at V and 5 bases at J, leaving 11 bases unmatched. This CDR3 is 16 amino acids long. Germline V lookup: CDR1 LGHNT, CDR2 FRNRAP. The CDR3 nucleotides read TGTGCTAGTGGTTTTCCGGGGGGAGGAGTGAGAGATACGCAGTATTTT. Its translation: CASGFPGGGVRDTQYF.

The chain couples TRBV27 to TRBJ1-2, with a tentative D call TRBD1 (5 bases). This CDR3 has 13 amino acids. The germline V gene has CDR1 MNHEY and CDR2 SMNVEV (reference sequence). V was trimmed by 8 bases and J by 8 bases, leaving 18 bases between them. The DNA of the CDR3 is TGTGCCAGCTCTCGTACAGGCGAGGTGGGCTACACCTTC. Translating it yields CASSRTGEVGYTF.

This chain connects TRBV13 to TRBJ1-6; 7 nucleotides align to TRBD1. This CDR3 region has 14 residues. The trim removed 0 bases at V and 13 bases at J, leaving 6 bases unmatched. Germline V CDR1 and CDR2: PRHDT, FYEKMQ (reference sequence). Written as DNA, the CDR3 is TGTGCCAGCAGCTTAGGACAGGGGCGAAGGCCCCTCCACTTT. Its translation is CASSLGQGRRPLHF.